Here is one T cell receptor beta chain with its context. Its antigen is still unknown. Repertoires were generated with immunoSEQ multiplex PCR, while TCRdb's copy carries only in-frame clones and drops some. The sample yields more than 60,000 clones, 87% seen once. This specimen belongs to a study of T cell responses to AZD1222 COVID-19 vaccine. Study-level background: Pooled together were second doses at about 4 or about 12 weeks. General study results and limits: Close to half of all spike-specific TCRs reportedly target regions of the variants that are unmutated. Females made up more of the donors, who were largely white British, and clonal diversity may have come out too low.

The source material was peripheral blood, sampled on day 0 of AZD1222 vaccination. This TCR derives from an adult in good health.

CDR3 region: CASSSLGTYEQYF. The CDR3 DNA reads as TGTGCCAGCAGCTCCCTCGGAACCTACGAGCAGTACTTC. The chain uses TRBV12-3 or TRBV12-4 and TRBJ2-7; D is undetermined. This CDR3 has 13 residues. The V gene lost 6 bases and the J gene lost 2 bases, with 11 bases spanning the gap.